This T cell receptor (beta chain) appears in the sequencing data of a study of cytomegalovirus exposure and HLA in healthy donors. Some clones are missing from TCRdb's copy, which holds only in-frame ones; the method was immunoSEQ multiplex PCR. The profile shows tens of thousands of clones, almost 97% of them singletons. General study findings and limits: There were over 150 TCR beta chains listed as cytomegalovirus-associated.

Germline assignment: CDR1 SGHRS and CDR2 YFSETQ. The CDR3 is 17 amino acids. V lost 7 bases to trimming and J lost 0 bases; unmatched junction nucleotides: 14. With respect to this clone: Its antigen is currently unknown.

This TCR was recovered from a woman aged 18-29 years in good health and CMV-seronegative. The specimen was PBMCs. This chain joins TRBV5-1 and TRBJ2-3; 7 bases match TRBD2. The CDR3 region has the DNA TGCGCCAGCGGGCCTGGGGGGGGAGCTACTAGCACAGATACGCAGTATTTT. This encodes CASGPGGGATSTDTQYF.